The entry below gives a single T cell receptor (beta chain) sequence along with its context. This receptor's antigen is unknown. No qualities accompany the bases; no much larger clone lies one base away. The sample's time point label, in plain terms: baseline before first vaccination. The vaccinee samples were drawn from two UK trials, COV001 and COV002, one of which was a single-blind randomized controlled phase 2/3 trial testing AZD1222 (ChAdOx1 nCoV-19) in healthy adults. For TCRbeta chain sequencing, PBMC samples were collected from trial participants at day 0 and at day 28 after the second dose. The data originate from a study of T cell responses to AZD1222 COVID-19 vaccine (dated by TCRdb to the early 2020s). Some background on the complete study: Because spike-specific TCR depth and breadth did not differ between the two schedules, AZD1222 recipients who got a second dose at roughly 4 weeks were pooled with those who got a second dose at roughly 12 weeks. TCR sequencing covered some 240 trial participants: 200 to 210 given two doses of AZD1222 and around 26 given two doses of MenACWY control vaccine. Enrollment into the trials was organized by age into subgroups of 18-55, 56-69 and 70-plus years, and those subgroups contained about 150, 27 and 61 TCR-sequenced participants, respectively. The investigation overall reported the following: The 56-69-year group was small, and its depth increase did not reach significance, likely because of low power. After two AZD1222 doses, spike-specific TCR breadth and depth were significantly higher than at day 0 and than in MenACWY recipients. Epitopes outside the regions mutated in the B.1.351 and B.1.1.7 variants were reportedly recognized by nearly half of the unique spike-specific TCRs. Because no day 14 peak-response samples were available, the repertoires could be characterized only after the peak T cell response. Vaccine-associated CD4 TCRs spanned the whole spike protein, with dominant responses in regions 160-218 and 743-854. Conclusions about previously exposed vaccinees are limited, since just five or six AZD1222 recipients were seropositive for SARS-CoV-2 at baseline. Most participants were white British and females outnumbered males, and the authors suggested that clonal diversity may have been underestimated.

The CDR3 regions of human TCRbeta chains were analyzed by immunosequencing. In the paper's pipeline: TCRs in the repertoires were compared against a reference library of SARS-CoV-2-specific TCRs that had been generated with the MIRA antigen-specificity platform. Breadth was defined as the fraction of unique TCRs that were SARS-CoV-2-associated, and depth was defined as the fraction of total T cells that were SARS-CoV-2-associated. Using the MIRA data, every spike-specific TCR was mapped to the spike region that the TCR reacted to and assigned to either a CD4 or a CD8 class. Log10-transformed breadth and depth values were compared by one-way ANOVA with Sidak's multiple comparisons tests. TCRdb took this table from immuneACCESS and kept in-frame rearrangements with V and J called. Such tables lack part of the clones; where checked against another copy, unresolved V genes explain under half of the gap, and the rest is unexplained. V and J calls and clone size are as listed in that table; D and trimming were resolved from the DNA. The sample table holds 150,000 to 180,000 clones, of which roughly nine tenths were seen once. Of the sample, 18% falls within the top ten clones.

The germline V gene supplies CDR1 MDHEN and CDR2 SYDVKM. The CDR3, cysteine through phenylalanine, is 15 amino acids long. Only the CDR3 DNA stays, 45 bases, in frame from base 1. V drops 6 bases and J drops 7 bases, leaving 19 bases in between. The clonotype was recovered from an adult in good health. The rearrangement joined TRBV28 to TRBJ1-5; a confident D gene designation cannot be given. The starting material was peripheral blood, obtained on day 0 of AZD1222 vaccination. In nucleotide form, the sequence is TGTGCCAGCAGATCCCCCCGGTCCTCCAACCAGCCCCAGCATTTT. Its protein reads: CASRSPRSSNQPQHF. The CDR3 plus the reference TRBV28 and TRBJ1-5 genes for the other parts give the full variable domain: DVKVTQSSRYLVKRTGEKVFLECVQDMDHENMFWYRQDPGLGLRLIYFSYDVKMKEKGDIPEGYSVSREKKERFSLILESASTNQTSMYLCASRSPRSSNQPQHFGDGTRLSIL.